This is a list of T cell receptor beta chains from one sample in a study of shared clonotypes between healthy human individuals. This table comes from immunoSEQ multiplex PCR, and its TCRdb copy is limited to in-frame clones, with some not included. The table shows some 2,100,000 clones, with about 93% occurring only once. Sequenced input: naive CD8+ T cells from PBMCs. The receptor set was obtained from a man aged 18 to 35 in good health. Some clones in this sample may be carry-over from other donors' samples. Both conserved end residues are part of each CDR3. A D gene is named only where the DNA matches it firmly. Where a row states a size, it is once, few, many or the class of an expanded clone; other rows omit it.

j_call clone_size v_call d_call cdr3_nt cdr3_aa
TRBJ2-7 - TRBV5-1 TRBD1 TGCGCCAGCAGCTTAGGCAGGGGGCTCTACGAGCAGTACTTC CASSLGRGLYEQYF
TRBJ1-1 - TRBV28 - TGTGCCAGCAGTCCCCCTGGGGACACTAACCTCCCTCCAGAAGCTTTCTTT CASSPPGDTNLPPEAFF
TRBJ1-2 - TRBV25-1 - TGTGCCAGCAGTGACTGGACAGAAGCTAACTATGGCTACACCTTC CASSDWTEANYGYTF
TRBJ1-2 - TRBV27 - TGTGCCAGCAGTGGGGGGCCCAACTATGGCTACACCTTC CASSGGPNYGYTF
TRBJ2-3 - TRBV7-9 - TGTGCCAGCAGCCTCATGGTCATGGGGGCCGATACGCAGTATTTT CASSLMVMGADTQYF
TRBJ2-1 - TRBV19 TRBD2 TGTGCCAGTACCTTTAGCGGGAGCACCTACAATGAGCAGTTCTTC CASTFSGSTYNEQFF
TRBJ2-7 - TRBV6-1 TRBD1 TGTGCCAGCAGGCCCCTTTGGGGACAGATCTACGAGCAGTACTTC CASRPLWGQIYEQYF
TRBJ2-1 - TRBV5-6 - TGTGCCAGCAGCTGGGAGCGGGATGAGCAGTTCTTC CASSWERDEQFF
TRBJ2-3 - TRBV9 TRBD1 TGTGCCAGCAGGCCGACAGGGTCTAGCACAGATACGCAGTATTTT CASRPTGSSTDTQYF
TRBJ2-3 once TRBV27 - TGTGCCAGCAGCCCCCTGGACTATCATACGCAGTATTTT CASSPLDYHTQYF
TRBJ2-1 - TRBV11-2 TRBD1 TGTGCCAGCAGCTCGACAGGGCGGCGAGTGGGGTATGAGCAGTTCTTC CASSSTGRRVGYEQFF
TRBJ2-7 - TRBV4-1 TRBD2 TGCGCCAGCAGCCATGACCCTTGGACTAGCGGGACCCACGAGCAGTACTTC CASSHDPWTSGTHEQYF
TRBJ2-7 - TRBV4-1 TRBD2 TGCGCCAGCAGCTTACGGACTAGCGGGAGGGGCCCCGCCTACGAGCAGTACTTC CASSLRTSGRGPAYEQYF
TRBJ2-7 - TRBV28 - TGTGCCAGCAGTTTCCCCGGGACGTCTGAGCAGTACTTC CASSFPGTSEQYF
TRBJ1-1 - TRBV4-1 - TGCGCCAGCAGCCCACGACAGTTCCCCACGATGAACACTGAAGCTTTCTTT CASSPRQFPTMNTEAFF
TRBJ2-6 - TRBV27 - TGTGCCAGCAGATCCGGGACACTAGTATCCAACGTCCTGACTTTC CASRSGTLVSNVLTF
TRBJ2-1 - TRBV5-4 TRBD1 TGTGCCAGCAGCTTGGAAGACAGGGGAGATGAGCAGTTCTTC CASSLEDRGDEQFF
TRBJ1-2 - TRBV11-2 TRBD1 TGTGCCAGCAGCTTAAATCCCAGGGGGCCTGGCTACACCTTC CASSLNPRGPGYTF
TRBJ2-1 - TRBV10-1 TRBD1 TGCGCCAGCAGTGTTTCCCCAGGGGGAAGTTCCTACAATGAGCAGTTCTTC CASSVSPGGSSYNEQFF
TRBJ2-5 - TRBV9 TRBD1 TGTGCCAGCAGCGCAGGGGGACAGCAAGAGACCCAGTACTTC CASSAGGQQETQYF
TRBJ1-4 - TRBV7-6 - TGTGCCAGCAGCTTAGTGGGGGCCCCATCAACTAATGAAAAACTGTTTTTT CASSLVGAPSTNEKLFF
TRBJ1-2 - TRBV5-1 TRBD1 TGCGCCAGCAGCATATTGACAGGGGTTGATGGCTACACCTTC CASSILTGVDGYTF
TRBJ2-3 - TRBV6-1 TRBD2 TGTGCCAGCAGTGAGCTAGCGGGAGGCCCTCTTAGCACAGATACGCAGTATTTT CASSELAGGPLSTDTQYF
TRBJ2-3 - TRBV9 - TGTGCCAGCAGCGTAGCGGTAACAAGCACAGATACGCAGTATTTT CASSVAVTSTDTQYF
TRBJ2-1 - TRBV27 - TGTGCCAGCAACGGGGGACTTTCCTACAATGAGCAGTTCTTC CASNGGLSYNEQFF
TRBJ2-7 - TRBV7-9 - TGTGCCAGCAGCTTAGAGGGTAGCGGTTGGTCCTACGAGCAGTACTTC CASSLEGSGWSYEQYF
TRBJ2-5 - TRBV4-3 - TGCGCCAGCAGCCAGGGGACGGGACGGGGGGAGACCCAGTACTTC CASSQGTGRGETQYF
TRBJ2-7 - TRBV19 - TGTGCCAGTAGTATGGCAGGGTGGTCCCACGAGCAGTACTTC CASSMAGWSHEQYF
TRBJ1-1 - TRBV27 - TGTGCCAGCGGACTCAGGTTCACGAACACTGAAGCTTTCTTT CASGLRFTNTEAFF
TRBJ1-2 - TRBV6-5 - TGTGCCAGCAGTCCCACCCCTGAGCTTAACTATGGCTACACCTTC CASSPTPELNYGYTF
TRBJ2-7 - TRBV9 TRBD2 TGTGCCAGCAGCCCAGGGACTAGCGGGGGCTACGAGCAGTACTTC CASSPGTSGGYEQYF
TRBJ2-7 - TRBV16 - TGTGCCAGCAGCCAATCGGGGAACTCCTACGAGCAGTACTTC CASSQSGNSYEQYF
TRBJ2-2 - TRBV4-1 - TGCGCCAGCAGCCCGAGCGGACGAAGAGACACCGGGGAGCTGTTTTTT CASSPSGRRDTGELFF
TRBJ1-4 - TRBV4-1 - TGCGCCAGCAGCCCTATCCGGTCGGGGGCGGAGAATGAAAAACTGTTTTTT CASSPIRSGAENEKLFF
TRBJ1-4 - TRBV5-1 TRBD1 TGCGCCAGCAGCTACTACCTGACAGGGCCTAATGAAAAACTGTTTTTT CASSYYLTGPNEKLFF
TRBJ1-2 - TRBV4-1 TRBD1 TGCGCCAGCAGCGAGACAGGGAGTAACTATGGCTACACCTTC CASSETGSNYGYTF
TRBJ2-1 once TRBV7-9 TRBD1 TGTGCCAGCAGCTTAGTGTCCAGGGGGCTCAATGAGCAGTTCTTC CASSLVSRGLNEQFF
TRBJ2-7 - TRBV9 - TGTGCCAGCAGCGTAGGGGGGACCTGGGCCTACGAGCAGTACTTC CASSVGGTWAYEQYF
TRBJ2-7 - TRBV4-1 - TGCGCCAGCAGCCAAGGGGACATACCGTACTACGAGCAGTACTTC CASSQGDIPYYEQYF
TRBJ1-6 - TRBV28 - TGTGCCAGCAGTCCGAGGACAACGCTATACTATAATTCACCCCTCCACTTT CASSPRTTLYYNSPLHF
TRBJ1-1 once TRBV19 - TGTGCCAGTAGTATAGATCGGGAAGGGATGAACACTGAAGCTTTCTTT CASSIDREGMNTEAFF
TRBJ2-7 - TRBV28 TRBD2 TGTGCCAGCAGTTATAGGACTAGCGGGAGCTACGAGCAGTACTTC CASSYRTSGSYEQYF
TRBJ1-1 once TRBV5-6 - TGTGCCAGCAGCTTGAGGAACATTGAAGCTTTCTTT CASSLRNIEAFF
TRBJ2-1 - TRBV7-2 - TGTGCCAGCAGCGAACCTAGGGACGGCTACAATGAGCAGTTCTTC CASSEPRDGYNEQFF
TRBJ2-5 - TRBV19 TRBD1 TGTGCCAGTAGTATAACAGGGGTTGGAGAGACCCAGTACTTC CASSITGVGETQYF